This T cell receptor beta chain was found in a study of spatial heterogeneity in lung cancer. As for the study in general: The count of detected beta-chain sequences consistently exceeded that of alpha-chain sequences.

Trimming left V 5 bases short and J 0 bases short, with 13 bases between. The CDR3 has 15 residues. Germline V CDR1 and CDR2: SGHRS, YFSETQ. At least ten counts were recorded for this clonotype. What it recognizes is unknown. Broader study findings: Tumor TCRs that were ubiquitous and expanded showed up in blood more at resection than follow-up.

Time point meaning: sample taken at primary tumor resection. The study sequenced unsorted whole RNA from tumor, nontumor lung or frozen PBMC. TCR cDNA molecules each carried a unique molecular identifier. Using its own MiXCR run on the 5' RACE reads, TCRdb lists one record per CDR3 protein. The sample carries around 26,000 distinct CDR3 sequences, over 6% recorded once. The sequenced sample was PBMCs, obtained at surgery. The rearrangement uses TRBV5-1 and TRBJ2-3; possibly TRBD1 or TRBD2 for D (5 bases each). This receptor was obtained from a male donor with early-stage non-small cell lung cancer. The CDR3 reads CASSPGPQSTDTQYF. DNA for the CDR3: TGCGCCAGCAGTCCGGGACCCCAAAGCACAGATACGCAGTATTTT.